This is a list of T cell receptor beta chains from one sample in a study of OX40 agonist ivuxolimab in advanced cancers. Generated by immunoSEQ multiplex PCR, the TCRdb table keeps only in-frame clones and is missing some. The table shows some 84,000 clones, with roughly 90% occurring only once. The input for sequencing was CD4+ or CD8+ T cells sorted from blood, taken in a trial of the OX40 agonist ivuxolimab. Receptors were obtained from an adult with an advanced solid tumor such as melanoma, head and neck, liver or kidney cancer. Both conserved end residues are trimmed from each CDR3.

CDR3 protein: ASSLADRGGYEQY
J gene: TRBJ2-7
V gene: TRBV7-9

CDR3 protein: ASSHPVVGQAFWNTGELF
J gene: TRBJ2-2
V gene: TRBV14

CDR3 protein: ASSLMGAEAF
J gene: TRBJ1-1
V gene: TRBV7-2

CDR3 protein: ATDRTASSYEQY
J gene: TRBJ2-7
V gene: TRBV7-9

CDR3 protein: ASSVDDRGYTDTQY
J gene: TRBJ2-3
V gene: TRBV5-1

CDR3 protein: ASSELGGSYTDTQY
J gene: TRBJ2-3
V gene: TRBV6-1

CDR3 protein: ASRGNGYEQY
J gene: TRBJ2-7
V gene: TRBV7-9

CDR3 protein: ASSLDAGLSSYNSPLH
J gene: TRBJ1-6
V gene: TRBV5-5

CDR3 protein: ASSIGFSIEKLF
J gene: TRBJ1-4
V gene: TRBV19

CDR3 protein: ATSRAGWETQY
J gene: TRBJ2-5
V gene: TRBV15

CDR3 protein: ASSYREGSTEAF
J gene: TRBJ1-1
V gene: TRBV6-5

CDR3 protein: ASSPGTSGYEQY
J gene: TRBJ2-7
V gene: TRBV9

CDR3 protein: ASSPGTGGWYEQY
J gene: TRBJ2-7
V gene: TRBV19

CDR3 protein: ASSVAGTSSGELF
J gene: TRBJ2-2
V gene: TRBV9

CDR3 protein: ASRPSGGPEQF
J gene: TRBJ2-1
V gene: TRBV7-7

CDR3 protein: AWTNGELF
J gene: TRBJ2-2
V gene: TRBV30

CDR3 protein: ASSEGTSGGETQY
J gene: TRBJ2-5
V gene: TRBV2

CDR3 protein: ASSQELAGGAYEQY
J gene: TRBJ2-7
V gene: TRBV14

CDR3 protein: ASSPGTGVYNEQF
J gene: TRBJ2-1
V gene: TRBV6-5

CDR3 protein: ASRTGGAYEQY
J gene: TRBJ2-7
V gene: TRBV27

CDR3 protein: SVVPGRNGELF
J gene: TRBJ2-2
V gene: TRBV29-1

CDR3 protein: ASSPVGSAVDTGELF
J gene: TRBJ2-2
V gene: TRBV27

CDR3 protein: ASSLAPPHTEAF
J gene: TRBJ1-1
V gene: TRBV27

CDR3 protein: ASSPLNTEAF
J gene: TRBJ1-1
V gene: TRBV5-6

CDR3 protein: ASSPRTGGFNTEAF
J gene: TRBJ1-1
V gene: TRBV9

CDR3 protein: ASSFPGRGNTGELF
J gene: TRBJ2-2
V gene: TRBV5-1

CDR3 protein: ASSLPPTTVGYT
J gene: TRBJ1-2
V gene: TRBV5-6

CDR3 protein: ASSSLWTGGDEGTEAF
J gene: TRBJ1-1
V gene: TRBV28

CDR3 protein: SVEGKGGEHEQY
J gene: TRBJ2-7
V gene: TRBV29-1

CDR3 protein: ASREAGAGQPQH
J gene: TRBJ1-5
V gene: TRBV7-9

CDR3 protein: ASRGGRYEQY
J gene: TRBJ2-7
V gene: TRBV27

CDR3 protein: ASSARDFQYQETQY
J gene: TRBJ2-5
V gene: TRBV9

CDR3 protein: ASSYSTATDYGYT
J gene: TRBJ1-2
V gene: TRBV6-5

CDR3 protein: ASSELTGPYNEQF
J gene: TRBJ2-1
V gene: TRBV6-1

CDR3 protein: ASSWRPGGSTEAF
J gene: TRBJ1-1
V gene: TRBV7-9

CDR3 protein: ASSFPTGGDYGYT
J gene: TRBJ1-2
V gene: TRBV11-1

CDR3 protein: ASSLGTAGLVNEKLF
J gene: TRBJ1-4
V gene: TRBV11-2

CDR3 protein: ASSEWARGGGQPQH
J gene: TRBJ1-5
V gene: TRBV2

CDR3 protein: ASSSRDRGSYEQY
J gene: TRBJ2-7
V gene: TRBV13

CDR3 protein: ASSLGDSTGKFANYGYT
J gene: TRBJ1-2
V gene: TRBV11-3

CDR3 protein: ASSLGRGQHYPHTGELF
J gene: TRBJ2-2
V gene: TRBV5-1

CDR3 protein: ASSQDLAGNTEAF
J gene: TRBJ1-1
V gene: TRBV4-3

CDR3 protein: ASGFYPADREQNTEAF
J gene: TRBJ1-1
V gene: TRBV12-5

CDR3 protein: ASKTGTGDYGYT
J gene: TRBJ1-2
V gene: TRBV11-2

CDR3 protein: ASTETGNTEAF
J gene: TRBJ1-1
V gene: TRBV10-1

CDR3 protein: ASSFGMNTEAF
J gene: TRBJ1-1
V gene: TRBV27

CDR3 protein: ASSVGQGAEKLF
J gene: TRBJ1-4
V gene: TRBV2

CDR3 protein: ASRRDNLYINYGYT
J gene: TRBJ1-2
V gene: TRBV2

CDR3 protein: ASSADTFYGYT
J gene: TRBJ1-2
V gene: TRBV5-1

CDR3 protein: ASTPTSPDTQY
J gene: TRBJ2-3
V gene: TRBV6-1

CDR3 protein: ASTGGWATNEKLF
J gene: TRBJ1-4
V gene: TRBV9

CDR3 protein: ASSQDQTIADTQY
J gene: TRBJ2-3
V gene: TRBV4-1

CDR3 protein: ATKPGGMAYNEQF
J gene: TRBJ2-1
V gene: TRBV19

CDR3 protein: ASRPIWSLDTEAF
J gene: TRBJ1-1
V gene: TRBV27

CDR3 protein: ASSHGTNYEQY
J gene: TRBJ2-7
V gene: TRBV7-7

CDR3 protein: ASSLTGPGPHYEQY
J gene: TRBJ2-7
V gene: TRBV11-1

CDR3 protein: SPTFRDSNTEAF
J gene: TRBJ1-1
V gene: TRBV29-1

CDR3 protein: ASSLMDSFYEQY
J gene: TRBJ2-7
V gene: TRBV11-2

CDR3 protein: ASSLALAPPDQETQY
J gene: TRBJ2-5
V gene: TRBV7-6

CDR3 protein: SARGVGHYEQY
J gene: TRBJ2-7
V gene: TRBV29-1